The 20 T cell receptor beta chains below were found in one sample sequenced in a study of T-cell reconstitution after alpha-beta-depleted transplantation in children. The library targeted TCRbeta and was prepared with unique molecular identifiers. TCRdb re-called the PCR reads through MiXCR, storing one row per CDR3 protein. The table lists over 550,000 distinct CDR3 sequences, approximately 10% of them singletons. The material was PBMCs from the stem cell graft donor, obtained from the stem cell graft. Receptors were obtained from a human donor who donated a stem cell graft to a child with acute myeloid leukemia.

The V and J genes are TRBV12-3 or TRBV12-4 and TRBJ2-7; 8 bases align to TRBD2. After removal of 1 base from V and 4 bases from J, the junction contained 6 bases not matched to a gene. CDR3 size: 15 residues. The CDR3 spells CASSLVRGRRYEQYF. Here the CDR3 DNA reads TGTGCCAGCAGTTTAGTTCGCGGGAGGAGATACGAGCAGTACTTC.

This clonotype was observed a handful of times. The CDR3 bases are TGCGCCAGCAGCCCTGGACAGGACTACTATGGCTACACCTTC. It specifies CASSPGQDYYGYTF. This rearrangement joins TRBV5-1 to TRBJ1-2, with 7 bases lining up with TRBD1. Germline CDR1 and CDR2: SGHRS and YFSETQ. J gave up 3 bases and V 4 bases, and 6 bases lay outside the gene matches. The CDR3 has 14 residues.

This sequence joins TRBV2 and TRBJ1-5, with a weak D call TRBD1 (5 bases). This CDR3 comprises 15 residues. V shed 7 bases and J shed 1 base, with 14 bases lying between them. CDR1 SNHLY and CDR2 FYNNEI come from the germline V gene. CDR3 amino acids: CASTQGEKSNQPQHF. The CDR3 nucleotides are TGTGCCAGCACCCAAGGGGAAAAAAGCAATCAGCCCCAGCATTTT.

This clonotype occurred many times. The chain joins TRBV13 to TRBJ2-1, with 7 bases matching TRBD1. The junction had 10 bases not matched to a gene; V was cut back by 5 bases and J by 0 bases. The CDR3 consists of 17 residues. The V gene's germline CDR1 is PRHDT and CDR2 FYEKMQ (reference sequence). The CDR3 DNA is TGTGCCAGCAGCATGATCAAACAGGGGCGCTCCTACAATGAGCAGTTCTTC. This codes for CASSMIKQGRSYNEQFF.

V and J are TRBV27 and TRBJ2-1, with 10 bases identical to TRBD2. Germline CDR1 and CDR2: MNHEY and SMNVEV (reference sequence). CDR3 size: 16 residues. With 5 bases clipped from V and 4 bases from J, the junction kept 8 bases outside the gene matches. The CDR3 DNA sequence: TGTGCCAGCAGTGTACCGGGACTAGCGCGATACAATGAGCAGTTCTTC. Its protein product is CASSVPGLARYNEQFF.

In this sample, this clonotype turned up many times. CDR3 nucleotide sequence: TGCGCCAGCAGCCAAGTCTCCATAAGCACAGATACGCAGTATTTT. The encoded protein is CASSQVSISTDTQYF. The V call is TRBV4-3, the J call TRBJ2-3; D is unresolved. The CDR3 covers 15 residues. CDR1 is LGHNA, CDR2 YSLEER, per germline. V lost 1 base, J lost 0 bases, and 8 bases lay in between.

The CDR3 DNA follows: TGTGCCAGCAGCTACTCTGGGACATCTCACACCGGGGAGCTGTTTTTT. Its translation is CASSYSGTSHTGELFF. The chain carries TRBV7-9 and TRBJ2-2, with D maybe TRBD1 (6 bases). The CDR3 extends over 16 amino acids. Germline V gene sequence: CDR1 SEHNR, CDR2 FQNEAQ (reference sequence). V dropped 4 bases and J dropped 3 bases, with 15 bases sitting between them. The entire variable domain, with the rest obtained from reference TRBV7-9 and TRBJ2-2, is as follows: DTGVSQNPRHKITKRGQNVTFRCDPISEHNRLYWYRQTLGQGPEFLTYFQNEAQLEKSRLLSDRFSAERPKGSFSTLEIQRTEQGDSAMYLCASSYSGTSHTGELFFGEGSRLTVL.

The chain recombines TRBV20-1 with TRBJ2-1; TRBD2 aligns across 12 bases. The V gene's germline CDR1 is DFQATT and CDR2 SNEGSKA (reference sequence). V shed 5 bases and J 10 bases; nucleotides not matched to a gene: 9. CDR3 size: 14 residues. The CDR3 here is CSAPSGRAGGEQFF. CDR3 bases: TGCAGTGCTCCTAGCGGGAGGGCTGGGGGGGAGCAGTTCTTC.

The chain employs TRBV7-3 and TRBJ1-4; D is perhaps TRBD1 (6 bases). This CDR3 is 15 amino acids long. Germline V CDR1 and CDR2: SGHTA, FQGTGA. V shed 5 bases and J shed 3 bases, with 13 bases lying between them. The CDR3 here is CASSPRGRANEKLFF. Here the CDR3 DNA reads TGTGCCAGCAGCCCCAGGGGTAGGGCTAATGAAAAACTGTTTTTT. The variable domain in full, with the rest retrieved from reference TRBV7-3 and TRBJ1-4, is GAGVSQTPSNKVTEKGKYVELRCDPISGHTALYWYRQSLGQGPEFLIYFQGTGAADDSGLPNDRFFAVRPEGSVSTLKIQRTERGDSAVYLCASSPRGRANEKLFFGSGTQLSVL.

The rearrangement joins TRBV7-3 to TRBJ2-1; 11 bases map to TRBD2. Germline V gene lookup returns CDR1 SGHTA and CDR2 FQGTGA. The CDR3 totals 20 residues. The trim removed 5 bases at V and 5 bases at J, leaving 20 bases unmatched. CDR3 sequence: CASSLRSQTRFSGRDNEQFF. The CDR3 DNA reads TGTGCCAGCAGCCTCCGATCACAAACCCGGTTTAGCGGGAGGGACAATGAGCAGTTCTTC.

This clonotype was observed a handful of times. The chain recombines TRBV3-1 with TRBJ2-2; TRBD2 is a possible D gene (6 bases). Trimming stripped 2 bases from V and 5 bases from J, with 15 bases between. Germline lookup yields CDR1 LGHDT and CDR2 YNNKEL (reference sequence). The CDR3 covers 16 residues. Written as DNA, the CDR3 is TGTGCCAGCAGCCAAAGGGGCGGGGCGCGTACCGGGGAGCTGTTTTTT. Translation gives CASSQRGGARTGELFF.

In this sample, this clonotype turned up a few times. The chain joins TRBV14 to TRBJ2-3, with unresolved D. Germline assignment: CDR1 SGHDN and CDR2 FVKESK. The CDR3 loop spans 13 amino acids. V gave up 1 base and J gave up 4 bases, with 6 bases separating them. This chain's CDR3 is CASSQVPADTQYF. Written as DNA, the CDR3 is TGTGCCAGCAGCCAAGTCCCCGCAGATACGCAGTATTTT.

The genes are TRBV27 and TRBJ2-1; TRBD2 agrees at 9 bases. This CDR3 is 18 amino acids long. Unmatched junction bases numbered 11, after V lost 5 bases and J lost 0 bases. Germline CDR1 and CDR2: MNHEY and SMNVEV (reference sequence). CDR3 amino acids: CASSPGTSTRSSYNEQFF. CDR3 sequence (DNA): TGTGCCAGCAGTCCCGGGACTAGCACACGCAGCTCCTACAATGAGCAGTTCTTC.

This clonotype appeared a single time. A read error may explain this, as a much larger clone is one base away. The conserved closing phenylalanine or tryptophan is absent in this CDR3, likely reflecting a read error. J is TRBJ1-4 and V is TRBV7-2, with TRBD1 matching 8 bases. The V segment lost 3 bases and the J segment 7 bases; nucleotides outside the gene matches: 10. This CDR3 spans 16 amino acids. Germline V CDR1 and CDR2: SGHTA, FQGNSA. The CDR3 protein is CASSLTGIGQGEKLFY. For the CDR3, the DNA is TGTGCCAGCAGCTTGACAGGGATCGGACAGGGTGAAAAACTGTTTTAT.

The sample holds many counts of this clonotype. This rearrangement joins TRBV27 to TRBJ2-7; tentative D call: TRBD2 (7 bases). CDR1 is MNHEY, CDR2 SMNVEV, per germline (reference sequence). Trimming removed 3 bases at V and 2 bases at J, with 14 bases between. The CDR3 covers 15 residues. CDR3 loop: CASSLGGRVAYEQYF. The CDR3 coding sequence is TGTGCCAGCAGTTTGGGGGGGCGAGTCGCCTACGAGCAGTACTTC.

In this sample, this clonotype turned up many times. The chain combines TRBV20-1 with TRBJ2-7; 9 bases line up with TRBD1. V lost 6 bases and J lost 3; bases outside the gene matches: 6. Germline V lookup: CDR1 DFQATT, CDR2 SNEGSKA (reference sequence). The CDR3 has 13 residues. The CDR3 region has the DNA TGCAGTGCCACCGGGACAGGGTTCTACGAGCAGTACTTC. Translation: CSATGTGFYEQYF.

The chain is built from TRBV11-2 and TRBJ2-1; D is perhaps TRBD2 (6 bases). CDR1 and CDR2 (germline): SGHAT, FQNNGV. The CDR3 loop spans 14 amino acids. V was shortened by 1 base and J by 5 bases, with 9 bases between the two germline ends. The CDR3 spells CASSLGDSNNEQFF. CDR3 in DNA: TGTGCCAGCAGCTTAGGGGACTCTAACAATGAGCAGTTCTTC.

This clonotype was counted between two and nine times. The chain joins TRBV20-1 to TRBJ2-3; D call uncertain. V lost 2 bases and J 2 bases, leaving 11 bases between the germline ends. This CDR3 region has 14 residues. The germline gives CDR1 DFQATT, CDR2 SNEGSKA (reference sequence). Here the CDR3 DNA reads TGCAGTGCTAGATTGAGGCTTACCACAGATACGCAGTATTTT. Translated: CSARLRLTTDTQYF.

The chain has TRBV11-2 and TRBJ2-7; 8 bases line up with TRBD2. This CDR3 spans 18 amino acids. Germline CDR1 reads SGHAT; CDR2 reads FQNNGV. J was trimmed by 0 bases and V by 7 bases; bases with no gene match: 17. The CDR3 loop reads CASTPHRAGGPSSYEQYF. CDR3 DNA sequence: TGTGCCAGCACCCCCCATCGGGCGGGAGGACCTAGCTCCTACGAGCAGTACTTC.

J is TRBJ2-3 and V is TRBV7-2; TRBD1 is a possible D gene (5 bases). The ends were cut back, 1 base at V and 0 bases at J, with 8 bases in the middle. The CDR3 loop spans 15 amino acids. Germline values: CDR1 SGHTA, CDR2 FQGNSA. The CDR3 nucleotides are TGTGCCAGCAGCTTAGGGACAACTAGCACAGATACGCAGTATTTT. Its translation: CASSLGTTSTDTQYF.